This T cell receptor beta chain derives from a study of OX40 agonist ivuxolimab in advanced cancers. Study-level information: Patients received intravenous ivuxolimab every 2 weeks at 0.01 to 10 mg/kg. At 82.7% male, the cohort had a mean age of 60 years, ranging from roughly 23 to 80.

Study-level findings and limits: In a subset of nonresponders, normalized T-cell clonal expansion was also low.

Worth noting for this clone: The antigen is undetermined.

The repertoire was sequenced with immunoSEQ multiplex PCR; TCRdb's copy has only in-frame clones and lacks some. The sample contains about 58,000 clones, roughly 77% of which appear only once. The CDR3 covers 15 residues. Trimming took 6 bases from V and 4 from J; bases not matched to a gene: 11. Germline V gene data show CDR1 as MNHEY and CDR2 as SVGAGI. The chain combines TRBV6-5 with TRBJ2-7; 8 positions agree with TRBD1. This receptor was obtained from an adult with an advanced solid tumor such as melanoma, head and neck, liver or kidney cancer. This sample comprised CD4+ or CD8+ T cells sorted from blood, obtained in a trial of the OX40 agonist ivuxolimab. The CDR3 sequence: CASRSSRTGKYEQYF. The CDR3 DNA follows: TGTGCCAGCAGATCCTCTCGGACAGGGAAATACGAGCAGTACTTC.